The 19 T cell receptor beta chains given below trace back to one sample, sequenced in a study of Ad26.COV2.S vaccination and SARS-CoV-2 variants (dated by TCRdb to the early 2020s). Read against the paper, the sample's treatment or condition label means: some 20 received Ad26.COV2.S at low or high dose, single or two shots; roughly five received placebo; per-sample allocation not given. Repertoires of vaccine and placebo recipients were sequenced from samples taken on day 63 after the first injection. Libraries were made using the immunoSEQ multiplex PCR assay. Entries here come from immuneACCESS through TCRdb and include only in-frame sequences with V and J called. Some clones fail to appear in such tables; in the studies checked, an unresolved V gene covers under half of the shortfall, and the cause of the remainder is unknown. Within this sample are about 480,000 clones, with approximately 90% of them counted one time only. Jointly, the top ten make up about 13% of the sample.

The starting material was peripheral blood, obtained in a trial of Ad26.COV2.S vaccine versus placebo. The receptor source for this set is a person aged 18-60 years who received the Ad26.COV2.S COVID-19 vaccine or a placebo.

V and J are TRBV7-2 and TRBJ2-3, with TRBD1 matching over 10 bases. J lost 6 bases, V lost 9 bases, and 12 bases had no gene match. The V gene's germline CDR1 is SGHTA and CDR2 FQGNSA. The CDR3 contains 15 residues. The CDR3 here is CASRPTGGYGDTQYF. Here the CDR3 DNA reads TGTGCCAGTCGCCCGACAGGGGGCTATGGTGATACGCAGTATTTT. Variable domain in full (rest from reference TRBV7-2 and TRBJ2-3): GAGVSQSPSNKVTEKGKDVELRCDPISGHTALYWYRQSLGQGLEFLIYFQGNSAPDKSGLPSDRFSAERTGGSVSTLTIQRTQQEDSAVYLCASRPTGGYGDTQYFGPGTRLTVL.

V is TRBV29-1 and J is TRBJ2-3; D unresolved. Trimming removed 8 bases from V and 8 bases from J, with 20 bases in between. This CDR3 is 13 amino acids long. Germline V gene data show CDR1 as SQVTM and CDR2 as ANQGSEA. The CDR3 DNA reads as TGCAGCTTCCAATTTAATGGCCCCACTACGCAGTATTTT. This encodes CSFQFNGPTTQYF.

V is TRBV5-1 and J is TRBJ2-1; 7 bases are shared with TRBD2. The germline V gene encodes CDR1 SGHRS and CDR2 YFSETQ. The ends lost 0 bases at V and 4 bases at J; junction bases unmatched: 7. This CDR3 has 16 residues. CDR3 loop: CASSLDLADRYNEQFF. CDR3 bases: TGCGCCAGCAGCTTGGATCTAGCGGACCGATACAATGAGCAGTTCTTC.

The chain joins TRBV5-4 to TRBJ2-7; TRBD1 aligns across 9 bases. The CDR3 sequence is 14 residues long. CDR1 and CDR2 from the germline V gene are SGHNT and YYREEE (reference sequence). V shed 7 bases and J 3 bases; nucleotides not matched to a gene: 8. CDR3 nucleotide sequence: TGTGCCAGCTCCCCCGGGACAGGGAGCTACGAGCAGTACTTC. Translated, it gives CASSPGTGSYEQYF.

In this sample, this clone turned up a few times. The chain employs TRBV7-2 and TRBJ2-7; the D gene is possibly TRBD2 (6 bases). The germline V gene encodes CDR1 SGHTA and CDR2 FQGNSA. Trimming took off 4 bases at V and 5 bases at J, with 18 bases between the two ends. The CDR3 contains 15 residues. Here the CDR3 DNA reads TGTGCCAGCAGCTCATATAGCGGAGCCCTGGACGAGCAGTACTTC. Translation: CASSSYSGALDEQYF.

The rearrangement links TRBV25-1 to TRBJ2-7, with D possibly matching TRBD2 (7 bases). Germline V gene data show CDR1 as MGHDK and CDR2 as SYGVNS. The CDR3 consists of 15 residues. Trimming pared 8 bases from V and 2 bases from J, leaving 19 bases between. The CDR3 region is CASGGADRLPYEQYF. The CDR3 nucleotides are TGTGCCAGCGGGGGGGCGGACCGACTCCCCTACGAGCAGTACTTC.

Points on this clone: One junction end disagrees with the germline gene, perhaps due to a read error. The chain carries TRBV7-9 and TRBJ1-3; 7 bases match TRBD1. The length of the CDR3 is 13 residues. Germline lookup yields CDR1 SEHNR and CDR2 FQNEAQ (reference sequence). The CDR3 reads CASSLEGRDSGSF. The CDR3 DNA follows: TGTGCCAGCAGCTTAGAAGGTCGGGACAGTGGAAGTTTT.

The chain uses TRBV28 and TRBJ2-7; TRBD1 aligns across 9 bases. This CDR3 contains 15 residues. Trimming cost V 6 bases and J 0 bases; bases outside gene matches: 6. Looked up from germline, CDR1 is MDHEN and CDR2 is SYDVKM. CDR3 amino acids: CASRAGTGLSYEQYF. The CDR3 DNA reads TGTGCCAGCAGAGCCGGGACAGGGCTCTCCTACGAGCAGTACTTC. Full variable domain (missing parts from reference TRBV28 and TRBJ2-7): DVKVTQSSRYLVKRTGEKVFLECVQDMDHENMFWYRQDPGLGLRLIYFSYDVKMKEKGDIPEGYSVSREKKERFSLILESASTNQTSMYLCASRAGTGLSYEQYFGPGTRLTVT.

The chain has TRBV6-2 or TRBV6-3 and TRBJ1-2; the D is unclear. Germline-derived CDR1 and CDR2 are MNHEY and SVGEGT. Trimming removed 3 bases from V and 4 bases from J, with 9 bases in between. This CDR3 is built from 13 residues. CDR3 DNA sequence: TGTGCCAGCAGTTATGAGTTTCGCTATGGCTACACCTTC. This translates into CASSYEFRYGYTF.

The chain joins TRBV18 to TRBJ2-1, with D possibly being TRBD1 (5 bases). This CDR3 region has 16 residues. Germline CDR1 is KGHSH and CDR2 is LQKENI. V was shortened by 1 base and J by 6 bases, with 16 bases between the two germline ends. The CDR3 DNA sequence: TGTGCCAGCTCACCACTCACTGGGCAGGGAAGCAATGAGCAGTTCTTC. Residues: CASSPLTGQGSNEQFF. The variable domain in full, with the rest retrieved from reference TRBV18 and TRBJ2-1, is NAGVMQNPRHLVRRRGQEARLRCSPMKGHSHVYWYRQLPEEGLKFMVYLQKENIIDESGMPKERFSAEFPKEGPSILRIQQVVRGDSAAYFCASSPLTGQGSNEQFFGPGTRLTVL.

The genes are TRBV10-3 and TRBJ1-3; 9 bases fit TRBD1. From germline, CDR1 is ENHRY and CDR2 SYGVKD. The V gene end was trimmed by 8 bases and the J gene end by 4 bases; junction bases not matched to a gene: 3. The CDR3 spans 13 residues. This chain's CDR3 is CAIRGTGGNTIYF. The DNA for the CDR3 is TGTGCCATCCGCGGGACAGGGGGAAACACCATATATTTT.

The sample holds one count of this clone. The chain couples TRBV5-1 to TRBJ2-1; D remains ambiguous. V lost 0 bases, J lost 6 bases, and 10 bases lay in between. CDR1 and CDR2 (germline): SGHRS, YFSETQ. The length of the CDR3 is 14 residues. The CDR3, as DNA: TGCGCCAGCAGCTTGGCCGGGTCTCCCAATGAGCAGTTCTTC. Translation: CASSLAGSPNEQFF. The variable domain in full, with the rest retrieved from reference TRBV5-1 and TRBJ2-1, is KAGVTQTPRYLIKTRGQQVTLSCSPISGHRSVSWYQQTPGQGLQFLFEYFSETQRNKGNFPGRFSGRQFSNSRSEMNVSTLELGDSALYLCASSLAGSPNEQFFGPGTRLTVL.

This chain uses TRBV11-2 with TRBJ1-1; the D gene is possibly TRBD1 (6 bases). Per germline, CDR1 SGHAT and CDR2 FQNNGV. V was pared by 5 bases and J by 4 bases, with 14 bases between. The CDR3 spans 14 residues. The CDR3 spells CASSPPGHTTEAFF. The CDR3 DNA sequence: TGTGCCAGCAGCCCGCCGGGACACACCACTGAAGCTTTCTTT.

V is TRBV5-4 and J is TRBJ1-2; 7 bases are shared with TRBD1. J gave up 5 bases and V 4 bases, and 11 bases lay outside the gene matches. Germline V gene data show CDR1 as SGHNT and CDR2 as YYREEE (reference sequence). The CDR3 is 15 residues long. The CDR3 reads CASSPWAGTAYGYTF. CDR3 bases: TGTGCCAGCAGCCCATGGGCAGGGACAGCTTATGGCTACACCTTC.

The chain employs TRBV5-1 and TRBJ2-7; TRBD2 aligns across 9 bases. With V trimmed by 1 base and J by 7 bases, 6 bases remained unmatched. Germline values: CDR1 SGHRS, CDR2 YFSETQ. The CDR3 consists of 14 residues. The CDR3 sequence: CASSLLAGGWEQYF. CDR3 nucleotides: TGCGCCAGCAGCTTGTTGGCGGGAGGGTGGGAGCAGTACTTC.

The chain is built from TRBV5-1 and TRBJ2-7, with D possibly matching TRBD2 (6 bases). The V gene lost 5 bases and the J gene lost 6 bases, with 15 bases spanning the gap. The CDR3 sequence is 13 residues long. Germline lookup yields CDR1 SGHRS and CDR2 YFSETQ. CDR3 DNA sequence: TGCGCCAGCAGGCTACTAGCCGAATCCGAGCAGTACTTC. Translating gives CASRLLAESEQYF.

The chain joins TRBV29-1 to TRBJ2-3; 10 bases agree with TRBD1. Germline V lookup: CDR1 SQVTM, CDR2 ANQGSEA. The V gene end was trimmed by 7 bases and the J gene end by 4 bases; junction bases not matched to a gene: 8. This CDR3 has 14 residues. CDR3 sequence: CSASGTGDADTQYF. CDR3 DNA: TGCAGCGCCTCCGGGACAGGGGATGCAGATACGCAGTATTTT.

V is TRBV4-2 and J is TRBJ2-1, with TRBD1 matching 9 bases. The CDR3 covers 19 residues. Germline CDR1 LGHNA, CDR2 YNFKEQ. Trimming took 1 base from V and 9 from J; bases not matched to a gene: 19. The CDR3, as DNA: TGTGCCAGCAGCCAAGTCGCGGGACAGGGAAGCAGCTTCGGCACTGAGCAGTTCTTC. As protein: CASSQVAGQGSSFGTEQFF.

This CDR3 is CASSLQWGAEAFF. CDR3 DNA: TGTGCCAGCAGCTTACAATGGGGGGCTGAAGCTTTCTTT. V is TRBV7-3 and J is TRBJ1-1; D is possibly TRBD1 (5 bases). Per germline, CDR1 SGHTA and CDR2 FQGTGA. The V end lost 2 bases, the J end lost 6 bases, and 10 bases lay between the germline ends. There are 13 residues in the CDR3.